This T cell receptor (beta chain) was obtained from a study of T-cell reconstitution after alpha-beta-depleted transplantation in children. TCRbeta library construction was performed incorporating unique molecular identifiers. Via MiXCR, TCRdb re-called the PCR reads, giving one row per CDR3 protein. Of some 200,000 distinct CDR3 sequences listed, roughly 8.1% are singletons. This clonotype has only a few counts. Its specificity is unknown. Whole-study findings and limits: The high TCRbeta diversity at day 60 in some patients came from surviving recipient T cells and thymic progenitors. The study reportedly traced alpha-beta T cells about two months after transplant to several hundred expanded graft clones. The authors attributed T-cell counts and diversity one year after transplant mostly to newly produced T cells.

This receptor was identified in a male patient aged 2 to 10 who had a stem cell transplant for acute myeloid leukemia, so the T cells may come from the graft donor. Sample: PBMCs, mostly from graft donor cells, taken 360 days after TCRalphabeta/CD19-depleted stem cell transplant.

The CDR3 nucleotides are TGCAGTGCTAGAGACTACAGGGGAAGGGACTACACCTTC. It is translated as CSARDYRGRDYTF. The chain is built from TRBV20-1 and TRBJ1-2; 7 nucleotides line up with TRBD1. V lost 0 bases, J lost 10 bases, and 8 bases stayed unmatched. The germline V gene has CDR1 DFQATT and CDR2 SNEGSKA (reference sequence). The CDR3 loop spans 13 amino acids.